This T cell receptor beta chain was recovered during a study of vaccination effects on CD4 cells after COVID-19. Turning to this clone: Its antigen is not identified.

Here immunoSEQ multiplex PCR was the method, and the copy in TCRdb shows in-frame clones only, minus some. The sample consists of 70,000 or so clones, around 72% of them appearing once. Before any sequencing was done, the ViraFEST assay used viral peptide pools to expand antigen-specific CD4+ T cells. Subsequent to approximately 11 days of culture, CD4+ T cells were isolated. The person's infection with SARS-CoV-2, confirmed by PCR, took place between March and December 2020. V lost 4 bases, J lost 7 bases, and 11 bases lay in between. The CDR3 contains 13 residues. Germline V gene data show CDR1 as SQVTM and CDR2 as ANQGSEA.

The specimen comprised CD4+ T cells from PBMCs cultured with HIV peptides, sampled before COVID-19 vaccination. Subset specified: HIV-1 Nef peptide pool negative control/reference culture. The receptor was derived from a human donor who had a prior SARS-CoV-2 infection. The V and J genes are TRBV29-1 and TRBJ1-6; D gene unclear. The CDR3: CSVGQDQNSPLHF. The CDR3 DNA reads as TGCAGCGTTGGTCAGGACCAAAATTCACCCCTCCACTTT.